The clone carrying this T cell receptor beta chain was found once. Its specificity is unknown. The length of the CDR3 is 14 residues. V was pared by 4 bases and J by 7 bases, with 4 bases of the junction left unmatched. CDR1 SGHDN and CDR2 FVKESK come from the germline V gene. The source of the sample is a study of cytomegalovirus exposure and HLA in healthy donors. The study's findings and limits: It was in a later analysis that TCR association rates were seen to vary by HLA locus, highest for DRB1 and lowest for HLA-C.

The PCR had 60 Vbeta and 13 Jbeta primers. Clones were sequenced by immunoSEQ multiplex PCR, and TCRdb holds only the in-frame ones, with some missing. The data hold fewer than 200,000 clones, with around four fifths observed a single time. Sequencing was performed on PBMCs. The receptor comes from a young man in good health and CMV-seronegative. The chain couples TRBV14 to TRBJ1-6; 7 bases align to TRBD1. CDR3 sequence (DNA): TGTGCCAGCAGCCCAGGGACAGTGAATTCACCCCTCCACTTT. Amino acid sequence: CASSPGTVNSPLHF.